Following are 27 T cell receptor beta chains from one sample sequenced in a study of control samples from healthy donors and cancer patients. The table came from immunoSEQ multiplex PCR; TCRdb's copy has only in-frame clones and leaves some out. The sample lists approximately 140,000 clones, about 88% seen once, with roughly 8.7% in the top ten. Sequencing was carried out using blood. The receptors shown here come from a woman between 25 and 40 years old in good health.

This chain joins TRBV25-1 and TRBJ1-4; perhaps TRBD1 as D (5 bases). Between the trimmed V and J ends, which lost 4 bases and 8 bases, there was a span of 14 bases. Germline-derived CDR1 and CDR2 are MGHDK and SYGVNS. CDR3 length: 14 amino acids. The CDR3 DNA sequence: TGTGCCAGCAGTGGGGGCTGGACTCGAGAAAAACTGTTTTTT. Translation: CASSGGWTREKLFF.

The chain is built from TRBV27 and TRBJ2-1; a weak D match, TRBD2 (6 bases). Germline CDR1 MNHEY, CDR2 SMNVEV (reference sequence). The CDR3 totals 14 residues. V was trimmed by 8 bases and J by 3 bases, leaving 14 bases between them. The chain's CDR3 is CASRGGVDYNEQFF. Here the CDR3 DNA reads TGTGCCAGCCGTGGAGGGGTGGACTACAATGAGCAGTTCTTC.

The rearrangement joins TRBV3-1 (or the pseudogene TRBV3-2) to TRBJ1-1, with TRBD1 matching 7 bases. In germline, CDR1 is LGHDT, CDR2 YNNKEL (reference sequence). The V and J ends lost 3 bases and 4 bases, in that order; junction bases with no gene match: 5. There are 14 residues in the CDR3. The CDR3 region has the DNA TGTGCCAGCAGCCATAACAGGGGAACCACTGAAGCTTTCTTT. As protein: CASSHNRGTTEAFF.

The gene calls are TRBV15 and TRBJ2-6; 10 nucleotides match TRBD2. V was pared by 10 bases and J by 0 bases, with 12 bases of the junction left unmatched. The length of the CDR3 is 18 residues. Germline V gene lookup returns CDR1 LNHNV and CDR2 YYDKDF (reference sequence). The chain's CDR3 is CAIAPLAGGASGANVLTF. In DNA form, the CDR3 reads TGTGCCATCGCGCCGTTAGCGGGAGGAGCCTCTGGGGCCAACGTCCTGACTTTC.

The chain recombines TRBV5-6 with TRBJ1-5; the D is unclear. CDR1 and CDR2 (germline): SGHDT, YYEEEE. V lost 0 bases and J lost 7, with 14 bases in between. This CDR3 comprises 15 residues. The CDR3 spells CASSLGAGGDQPQHF. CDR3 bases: TGTGCCAGCAGCTTGGGTGCAGGTGGCGACCAGCCCCAGCATTTT.

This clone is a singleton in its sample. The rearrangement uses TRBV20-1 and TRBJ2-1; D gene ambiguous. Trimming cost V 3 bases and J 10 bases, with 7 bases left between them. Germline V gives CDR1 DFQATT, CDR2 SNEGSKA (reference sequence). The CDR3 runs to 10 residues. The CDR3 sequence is CSASETEQFF. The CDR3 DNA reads TGCAGTGCTAGCGAGACAGAGCAGTTCTTC.

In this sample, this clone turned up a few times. Written as DNA, the CDR3 is TGTGCCAGTAGTATTTCGAGCGGCTTTAGGGGCGAGCAGTACTTC. Amino acid sequence: CASSISSGFRGEQYF. The chain links TRBV19 to TRBJ2-7; D tentatively reads TRBD1 or TRBD2 (5 bases each). The CDR3 is made up of 15 amino acids. In germline, CDR1 is LNHDA, CDR2 SQIVND (reference sequence). V lost 3 bases and J 6 bases, leaving 18 bases between the germline ends.

CDR3 in DNA: TGTGCCAGCAGCCCCGGGACAGGGGGCGGAAAGAACTATGGCTACACCTTC. As protein: CASSPGTGGGKNYGYTF. The chain couples TRBV5-6 to TRBJ1-2; 12 bases agree with TRBD1. CDR1 SGHDT and CDR2 YYEEEE come from the germline V gene. The CDR3 is 17 residues long. Trimming cost V 4 bases and J 2 bases; bases outside gene matches: 9.

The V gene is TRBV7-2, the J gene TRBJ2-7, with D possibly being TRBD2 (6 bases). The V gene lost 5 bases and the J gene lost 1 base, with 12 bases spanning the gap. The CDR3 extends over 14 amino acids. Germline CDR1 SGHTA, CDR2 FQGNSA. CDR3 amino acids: CASSRTGASYEQYF. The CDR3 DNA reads TGTGCCAGCAGCCGTACGGGAGCGTCCTACGAGCAGTACTTC.

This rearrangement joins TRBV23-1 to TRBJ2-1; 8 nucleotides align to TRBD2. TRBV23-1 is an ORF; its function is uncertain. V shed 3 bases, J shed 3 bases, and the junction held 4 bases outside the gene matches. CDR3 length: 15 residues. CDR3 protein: CASSQASGFYNEQFF. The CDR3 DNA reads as TGCGCCAGCAGTCAGGCTAGCGGGTTCTACAATGAGCAGTTCTTC.

The CDR3 nucleotides are TGTGCCAGCCCGGTCAGGGACCGCTGCTACGAGCAGTACTTC. Its translation is CASPVRDRCYEQYF. This sequence joins TRBV27 and TRBJ2-7, with D perhaps matching TRBD1 or TRBD2 (5 bases each). V lost 8 bases and J 3 bases, leaving 17 bases between the germline ends. The germline CDR1 and CDR2 sequences are MNHEY and SMNVEV (reference sequence). The CDR3 extends over 14 amino acids.

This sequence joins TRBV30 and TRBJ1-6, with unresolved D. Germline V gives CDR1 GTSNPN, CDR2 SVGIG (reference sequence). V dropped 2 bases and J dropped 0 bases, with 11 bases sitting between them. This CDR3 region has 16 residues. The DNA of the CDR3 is TGTGCCTGGAGTATTAGCGGGAGCTCCTATAATTCACCCCTCCACTTT. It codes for CAWSISGSSYNSPLHF.

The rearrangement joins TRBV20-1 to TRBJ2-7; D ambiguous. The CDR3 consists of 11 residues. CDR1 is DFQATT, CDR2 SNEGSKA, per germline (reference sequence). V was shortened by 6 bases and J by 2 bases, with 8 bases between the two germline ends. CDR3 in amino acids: CSATGTYEQYF. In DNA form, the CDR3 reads TGCAGTGCAACGGGCACCTACGAGCAGTACTTC.

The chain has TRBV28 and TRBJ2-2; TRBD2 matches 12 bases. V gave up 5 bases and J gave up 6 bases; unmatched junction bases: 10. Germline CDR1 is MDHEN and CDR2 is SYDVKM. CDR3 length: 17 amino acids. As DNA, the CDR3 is TGTGCCAGCAGTACCTCCCCCCTAGCGGGAGGGTCCGGGGAGCTGTTTTTT. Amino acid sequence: CASSTSPLAGGSGELFF.

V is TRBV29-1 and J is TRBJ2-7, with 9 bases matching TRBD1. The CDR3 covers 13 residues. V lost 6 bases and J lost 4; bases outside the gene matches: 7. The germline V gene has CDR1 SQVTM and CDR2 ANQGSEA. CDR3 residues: CSVDGQGQYEQYF. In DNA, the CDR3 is TGCAGCGTCGACGGACAGGGGCAGTACGAGCAGTACTTC.

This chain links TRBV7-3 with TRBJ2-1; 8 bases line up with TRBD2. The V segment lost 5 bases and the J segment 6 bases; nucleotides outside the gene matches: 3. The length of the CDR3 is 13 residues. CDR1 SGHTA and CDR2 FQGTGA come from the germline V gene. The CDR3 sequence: CASSAGLANEQFF. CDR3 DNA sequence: TGTGCCAGCAGCGCTGGACTAGCCAATGAGCAGTTCTTC.

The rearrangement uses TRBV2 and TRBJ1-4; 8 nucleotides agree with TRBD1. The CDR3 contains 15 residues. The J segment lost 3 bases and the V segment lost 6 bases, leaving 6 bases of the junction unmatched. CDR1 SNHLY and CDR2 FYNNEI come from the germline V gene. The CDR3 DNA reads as TGTGCCAGCAGGGACAGGGAGAGGGCTAATGAAAAACTGTTTTTT. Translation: CASRDRERANEKLFF.

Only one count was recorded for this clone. CDR3 protein: CASRPAGVETQYF. The DNA of the CDR3 is TGTGCCAGTAGGCCGGCCGGGGTGGAGACCCAGTACTTC. The V gene is TRBV19, the J gene TRBJ2-5; D possibly corresponds to TRBD2 (5 bases). The germline V and J ends were trimmed by 6 bases and 5 bases, with 13 bases remaining between them. Germline V gene data show CDR1 as LNHDA and CDR2 as SQIVND (reference sequence). The CDR3 is 13 amino acids.

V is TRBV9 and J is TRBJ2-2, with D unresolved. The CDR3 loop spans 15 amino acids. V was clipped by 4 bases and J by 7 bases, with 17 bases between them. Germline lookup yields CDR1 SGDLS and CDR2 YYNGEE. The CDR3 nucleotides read TGTGCCAGCAGCCCGGTCCAAGGGCTGGACGGGGAGCTGTTTTTT. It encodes CASSPVQGLDGELFF.

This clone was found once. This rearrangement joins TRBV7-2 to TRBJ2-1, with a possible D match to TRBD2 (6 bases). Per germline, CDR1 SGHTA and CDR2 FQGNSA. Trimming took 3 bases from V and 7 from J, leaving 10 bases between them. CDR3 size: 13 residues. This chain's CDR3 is CASSFLSGNEQFF. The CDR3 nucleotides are TGTGCCAGCAGCTTTCTAAGCGGGAATGAGCAGTTCTTC.

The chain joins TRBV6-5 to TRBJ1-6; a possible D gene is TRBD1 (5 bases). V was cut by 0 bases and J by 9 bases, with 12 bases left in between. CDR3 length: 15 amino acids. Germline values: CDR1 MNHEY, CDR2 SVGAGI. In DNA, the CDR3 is TGTGCCAGCAGTTACTCAAGAGGGGAAAGTTCACCCCTCCACTTT. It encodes CASSYSRGESSPLHF.

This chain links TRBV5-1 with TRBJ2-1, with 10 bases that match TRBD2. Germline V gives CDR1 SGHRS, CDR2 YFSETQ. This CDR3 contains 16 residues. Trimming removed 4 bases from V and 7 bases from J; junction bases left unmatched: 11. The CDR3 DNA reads TGCGCCAGCAGCGCCTCGGTGCTAGCGGGAGCTAATGAGCAGTTCTTC. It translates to CASSASVLAGANEQFF.

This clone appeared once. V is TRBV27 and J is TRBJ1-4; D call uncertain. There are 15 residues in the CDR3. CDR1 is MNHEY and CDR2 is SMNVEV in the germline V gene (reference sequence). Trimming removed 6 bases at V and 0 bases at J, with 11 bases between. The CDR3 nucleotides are TGTGCCAGCAGCATCCGGACGGCAACTAATGAAAAACTGTTTTTT. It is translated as CASSIRTATNEKLFF.

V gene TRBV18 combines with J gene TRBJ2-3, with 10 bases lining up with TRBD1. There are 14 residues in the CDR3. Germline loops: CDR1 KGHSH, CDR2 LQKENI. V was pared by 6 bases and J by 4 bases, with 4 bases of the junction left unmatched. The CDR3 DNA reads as TGTGCCAGCTCGTCCGGGACAGGGGCAGATACGCAGTATTTT. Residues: CASSSGTGADTQYF.

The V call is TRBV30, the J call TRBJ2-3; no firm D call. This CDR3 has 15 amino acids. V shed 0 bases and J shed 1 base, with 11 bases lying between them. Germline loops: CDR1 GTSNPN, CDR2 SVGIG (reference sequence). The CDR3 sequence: CAWSVRERGTDTQYF. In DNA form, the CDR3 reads TGTGCCTGGAGTGTACGCGAGAGAGGCACAGATACGCAGTATTTT.

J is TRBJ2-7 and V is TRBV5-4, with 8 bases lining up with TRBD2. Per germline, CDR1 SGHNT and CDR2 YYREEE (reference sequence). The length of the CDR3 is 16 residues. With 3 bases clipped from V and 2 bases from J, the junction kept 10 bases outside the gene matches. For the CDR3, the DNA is TGTGCCAGCAGCTCTGCCGGGACTAGATTACCCTACGAGCAGTACTTC. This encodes CASSSAGTRLPYEQYF.

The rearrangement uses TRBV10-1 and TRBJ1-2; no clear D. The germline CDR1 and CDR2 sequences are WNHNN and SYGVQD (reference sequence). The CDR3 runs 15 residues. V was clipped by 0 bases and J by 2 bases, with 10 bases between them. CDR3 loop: CASSESRQPNYGYTF. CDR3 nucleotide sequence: TGCGCCAGCAGTGAGTCTAGGCAGCCCAACTATGGCTACACCTTC.